The present entry profiles one T cell receptor (beta chain) with its context. Its specificity is not known. The record originates from a study of T cell repertoires in cytomegalovirus infection. Study summary: Public signatures in TCR beta pointed to CMV infection and matching HLA type. Whole-study results and caveats: Dominant in the ex vivo response were TCR beta clonotypes restricted by HLA-C and specific for CMV.

The CDR3 runs to 14 residues. With 0 bases removed from V and 3 bases from J, the gap between germline ends came to 11 bases. Germline-derived CDR1 and CDR2 are DFQATT and SNEGSKA (reference sequence). One entry per CDR3 protein, called by TCRdb with MiXCR from the reads. This table has approximately 200,000 distinct CDR3 sequences, 28% appearing once. Sequencing was done on a sample of PBMCs. The chain couples TRBV20-1 to TRBJ1-2; no clear D. This clonotype originated in a human donor in good health (CMV status not recorded). Some clones in this sample may be carry-over from other donors' samples. The CDR3 spells CSARDLGRDYGYTF. CDR3 nucleotides: TGCAGTGCTAGAGATCTGGGAAGGGACTATGGCTACACCTTC.